These 8 T cell receptor beta chains came from one sample sequenced in a study of T cells in women clearing cervical HPV infection. The repertoire was sequenced with immunoSEQ multiplex PCR; TCRdb's copy has only in-frame clones and lacks some. The sample data list 15,000 to 20,000 clones. Sequencing input: blood buffy coat. All receptors come from a woman aged 18-69 years with a cervical HPV16 infection that either progressed to CIN3+ or cleared (not recorded which).

The CDR3 region is CASSSGQSSNQPQHF. Partial CDR3 DNA: TGCGCCAGCAGTTCCGGACAGTCTAGCAATCAGCCC. The gene calls are TRBV10-2 and TRBJ1-5, with a possible D match to TRBD1 (6 bases). Coverage ceases 3 residues before the CDR3 finishes, and the germline J gene fills in the end. The CDR3 runs to 15 residues. V lost 5 bases and J 0 bases, leaving 11 bases between the germline ends. The germline V gene has CDR1 WSHSY and CDR2 SAAADI.

CDR3 DNA (partial): TGTGCCAGCACCCCAGGGGGCTCGAACTATGGT. Its protein product is CASTPGGSNYG. The full-length CDR3 reads as CASTPGGSNYGQYF. V usage is TRBV7-2 and J usage is TRBJ2-4; 8 nucleotides align to TRBD1. From the germline J gene comes the end of the CDR3, since the read stops 3 residues before it. CDR1 and CDR2 (germline): SGHTA, FQGNSA. The CDR3 runs to 14 residues.

A word on this clone: Sequencing ends 3 residues short of the CDR3 end; the germline J gene provides the rest. The chain links TRBV6-2 or TRBV6-3 to TRBJ1-4; 9 bases line up with TRBD1. CDR3 length: 14 amino acids. CDR1 is MNHEY and CDR2 is SVGEGT in the germline V gene. Unmatched junction bases numbered 4, after V lost 4 bases and J lost 7 bases. CDR3 DNA, as far as it was read: TGTGCCAGCAGTTTTGGGACAGGGAGTGAAAAA. Its protein is CASSFGTGSEK. The CDR3, in full, reads CASSFGTGSEKLFF.

About this clone itself: With the read ending 3 residues before the CDR3 end, the germline J gene is used to fill in that end. The sample holds other DNA sequences that translate to the same CDR3. The chain is built from TRBV7-2 and TRBJ1-3; 8 bases match TRBD1. Trimming removed 5 bases from V and 0 bases from J; junction bases left unmatched: 3. Germline V gene lookup returns CDR1 SGHTA and CDR2 FQGNSA. CDR3 length equals 15 residues. CDR3: CASSRTGGSGNTIYF. CDR3 bases read: TGTGCCAGCAGCCGAACAGGGGGCTCTGGAAACACC.

On this clone: Read data end 3 residues before the CDR3 end; the end is taken from the germline J gene. The chain recombines TRBV7-3 with TRBJ1-1, with D unclear. Germline CDR1 reads SGHTA; CDR2 reads FQGTGA. The CDR3 has 13 residues. The chain's CDR3 is CASSSKRSGLAFF. Incomplete CDR3 DNA: TGTGCCAGCAGCTCAAAGCGGTCGGGTCTA.

Turning to this clone: With the read ending 3 residues before the CDR3 end, the germline J gene is used to fill in that end. The rearrangement links TRBV27 to TRBJ2-1; the D gene is possibly TRBD2 (6 bases). Germline V gives CDR1 MNHEY, CDR2 SMNVEV (reference sequence). V gave up 4 bases and J gave up 0 bases, with 10 bases separating them. This CDR3 spans 15 amino acids. CDR3 sequence: CASSSGGSSYNEQFF. CDR3 DNA, as far as it was read: TGTGCCAGCAGTTCCGGGGGTAGCTCCTACAATGAG.

This clone is called medium-sized based on its frequency. The CDR3 end falls 3 residues outside the read, so it is completed with the germline J gene. The gene calls are TRBV10-3 and TRBJ1-1, with TRBD1 as a possible D gene (5 bases). The CDR3 sequence is 14 residues long. Trimming pared 10 bases from V and 1 base from J, leaving 16 bases between. The V gene's germline CDR1 is ENHRY and CDR2 SYGVKD. CDR3 bases read: TGTGCCACCGTGGGCGGGGGTCCGAACACTGAA. This translates into CATVGGGPNTE. The CDR3 in its entirety is CATVGGGPNTEAFF.

A word on this clone: With the read ending 3 residues before the CDR3 end, the germline J gene is used to fill in that end. The chain links TRBV5-1 to TRBJ2-7; weak D call: TRBD2 (5 bases). V was trimmed by 2 bases and J by 4 bases, leaving 10 bases between them. The CDR3 is 13 amino acids. From germline, CDR1 is SGHRS and CDR2 YFSETQ. CDR3 region: CASSFSGIYEQYF. The part of the CDR3 DNA that was read is TGCGCCAGCAGCTTTTCGGGGATTTACGAG. The full variable domain, completed using reference TRBV5-1 and TRBJ2-7, is KAGVTQTPRYLIKTRGQQVTLSCSPISGHRSVSWYQQTPGQGLQFLFEYFSETQRNKGNFPGRFSGRQFSNSRSEMNVSTLELGDSALYLCASSFSGIYEQYFGPGTRLTVT.